This paragraph reports one T cell receptor beta chain. Its specificity is unknown. This CDR3 contains 17 residues. J gave up 0 bases and V 4 bases, and 11 bases lay outside the gene matches. Germline values: CDR1 MNHNS, CDR2 SASEGT. Sequenced by immunoSEQ multiplex PCR; TCRdb stores in-frame clones only, minus some. The profile shows some 150,000 clones, 88% of them singletons. These data are taken from a study of T cell responses to AZD1222 COVID-19 vaccine. Study-level findings and limits: Spike-specific TCR breadth and depth grew following two AZD1222 doses. Mostly white British, mostly female donors; authors suggested clonal diversity may be underestimated. Sampled repertoires all dated from after the peak T cell response.

The specimen comprised peripheral blood, sampled 28 days after the second AZD1222 dose. The TCR comes from an adult who received the AZD1222 COVID-19 vaccine. The chain links TRBV6-1 to TRBJ2-7, with 8 bases lining up with TRBD1. The chain's CDR3 is CASSGGSAGGSSYEQYF. In nucleotides, the CDR3 is TGTGCCAGCAGTGGGGGGTCGGCAGGGGGCAGCTCCTACGAGCAGTACTTC.